Below, 29 T cell receptor beta chains from the same sample are listed, as sequenced in a study of blood T cell repertoires in COVID-19. Generated by immunoSEQ multiplex PCR, the TCRdb table keeps only in-frame clones and is missing some. The sample lists 45,000 to 55,000 clones, 78% occurring once. Material for sequencing was peripheral blood. Every receptor here comes from a human donor with active or convalescent COVID-19. The donor label of this sample is uncertain.

The chain has TRBV30 and TRBJ1-2; 7 bases are a match to TRBD1. The J segment lost 8 bases and the V segment lost 8 bases, leaving 14 bases of the junction unmatched. Germline values: CDR1 GTSNPN, CDR2 SVGIG (reference sequence). This CDR3 region has 13 residues. The CDR3 reads CAGIPGGLGGYTF. The CDR3 DNA reads as TGTGCCGGAATCCCAGGGGGTTTAGGGGGCTACACCTTC.

V usage is TRBV3-1 (or the pseudogene TRBV3-2) and J usage is TRBJ1-3; 8 nucleotides agree with TRBD1. V dropped 5 bases and J dropped 0; count of bases not matched to a gene: 15. Per the germline V gene, CDR1 is LGHDT and CDR2 is YNNKEL (reference sequence). CDR3 size: 19 residues. CDR3: CASSSRDRSRQNSGNTIYF. DNA of the CDR3: TGTGCCAGCAGCTCACGGGACAGGTCGAGACAAAACTCTGGAAACACCATATATTTT.

This sequence joins TRBV21-1 and TRBJ1-1; TRBD1 reflects the table's D call only, with no check against the DNA. TRBV21-1 is reported as a pseudogene. The CDR3 extends over 14 amino acids. CDR3 sequence reads: CATKRQGARTEAFF. The CDR3 nucleotides are TGTGCCACCAAACGACAGGGGGCGCGTACTGAAGCTTTCTTT.

The chain uses TRBV18 and TRBJ2-3, with 9 bases matching TRBD2. J gave up 0 bases and V 4 bases, and 5 bases lay outside the gene matches. This CDR3 region has 16 residues. Germline CDR1 KGHSH, CDR2 LQKENI. CDR3 loop: CASSLGLARSTDTQYF. In DNA form, the CDR3 reads TGTGCCAGCTCACTGGGACTAGCACGGAGCACAGATACGCAGTATTTT.

This clone was detected only a few times. The J gene is TRBJ2-7, the V gene TRBV10-1; D may be TRBD1 (5 bases). The CDR3 extends over 14 amino acids. Trimming pared 7 bases from V and 2 bases from J, leaving 15 bases between. Germline values: CDR1 WNHNN, CDR2 SYGVQD (reference sequence). CDR3 in DNA: TGCGCCAGCAAAGACAGTAAACCTCCCTACGAGCAGTACTTC. It specifies CASKDSKPPYEQYF.

In DNA, the CDR3 is TGCGCCAGCGGAGACTCTGGGGCCAACGTCCTGACTTTC. Its translation: CASGDSGANVLTF. The chain recombines TRBV5-1 with TRBJ2-6; D gene unclear. V was clipped by 7 bases and J by 0 bases, with 5 bases between them. CDR1 is SGHRS, CDR2 YFSETQ, per germline. The CDR3 has 13 amino acids.

This chain links TRBV6-1 with TRBJ2-1, with TRBD2 identical over 9 bases. This CDR3 is 17 amino acids long. V dropped 1 base and J dropped 9; count of bases not matched to a gene: 13. Germline V gives CDR1 MNHNS, CDR2 SASEGT. The CDR3: CASSEDRPWREGLEQFF. The CDR3 nucleotides are TGTGCCAGCAGTGAAGATCGTCCGTGGCGGGAGGGTCTTGAGCAGTTCTTC.

This clone was detected only a few times. V gene TRBV10-3 combines with J gene TRBJ1-2, with a tentative D call TRBD1 (6 bases). The V end lost 3 bases, the J end lost 8 bases, and 10 bases lay between the germline ends. CDR1 and CDR2 from the germline V gene are ENHRY and SYGVKD. The CDR3 is 12 amino acids. CDR3: CAISDPGEGYTF. CDR3 sequence (DNA): TGTGCCATCAGTGATCCAGGGGAGGGCTACACCTTC.

The gene calls are TRBV19 and TRBJ2-7, with 7 nucleotides matching TRBD2. Germline V gene data show CDR1 as LNHDA and CDR2 as SQIVND (reference sequence). This CDR3 is 16 amino acids long. The V and J ends lost 4 bases and 2 bases, in that order; junction bases with no gene match: 11. The CDR3 protein is CASSRASGTTTYEQYF. The CDR3, as DNA: TGTGCCAGTAGTAGGGCTAGCGGAACAACCACCTACGAGCAGTACTTC. The full variable domain, in which reference TRBV19 and TRBJ2-7 provide the parts outside the CDR3, is DGGITQSPKYLFRKEGQNVTLSCEQNLNHDAMYWYRQDPGQGLRLIYYSQIVNDFQKGDIAEGYSVSREKKESFPLTVTSAQKNPTAFYLCASSRASGTTTYEQYFGPGTRLTVT.

J is TRBJ2-7 and V is TRBV7-9, with D tentatively TRBD2 (6 bases). Trimming took off 5 bases at V and 5 bases at J, with 19 bases between the two ends. This CDR3 region has 15 residues. Germline V gene data show CDR1 as SEHNR and CDR2 as FQNEAQ (reference sequence). The CDR3 spells CASSPQGAGSNEQYF. The CDR3 DNA is TGTGCCAGCAGCCCTCAGGGTGCGGGGAGTAACGAGCAGTACTTC. Complete variable domain (other parts from reference TRBV7-9 and TRBJ2-7): DTGVSQNPRHKITKRGQNVTFRCDPISEHNRLYWYRQTLGQGPEFLTYFQNEAQLEKSRLLSDRFSAERPKGSFSTLEIQRTEQGDSAMYLCASSPQGAGSNEQYFGPGTRLTVT.

The chain combines TRBV7-2 with TRBJ1-6; perhaps TRBD1 as D (5 bases). Germline loops: CDR1 SGHTA, CDR2 FQGNSA. This CDR3 comprises 16 residues. Trimming removed 0 bases at V and 7 bases at J, with 13 bases between. The chain's CDR3 is CASSLAGRVGNSPLHF. The DNA for the CDR3 is TGTGCCAGCAGCTTAGCGGGCAGGGTGGGGAATTCACCCCTCCACTTT.

The chain uses TRBV7-2 and TRBJ2-1, with a weak D call TRBD2 (5 bases). The V end was cut by 5 bases, the J end by 7 bases, with 18 bases between. Germline CDR1 SGHTA, CDR2 FQGNSA. There are 15 residues in the CDR3. CDR3 nucleotides: TGTGCCAGCAGCGCGCTTCAGGAGGTTGGTAATGAGCAGTTCTTC. Translation: CASSALQEVGNEQFF.

The genes are TRBV12-3 or TRBV12-4 and TRBJ2-5; 7 positions agree with TRBD1. Trimming cost V 7 bases and J 4 bases; bases outside gene matches: 6. The CDR3 is 13 amino acids. CDR3 nucleotides: TGTGCCAGCATAAAAGGGGGCGGAGAGACCCAGTACTTC. It is translated as CASIKGGGETQYF.

The chain has TRBV29-1 and TRBJ1-4; the D is unclear. Germline V lookup: CDR1 SQVTM, CDR2 ANQGSEA. Between the trimmed V and J ends, which lost 6 bases and 8 bases, there was a span of 19 bases. This CDR3 contains 14 residues. DNA for the CDR3: TGCAGCGTACAACCGAACGGCCTCGGGGAAAAACTGTTTTTT. Protein product: CSVQPNGLGEKLFF. The full variable domain, rest sourced from reference TRBV29-1 and TRBJ1-4, is SAVISQKPSRDICQRGTSLTIQCQVDSQVTMMFWYRQQPGQSLTLIATANQGSEATYESGFVIDKFPISRPNLTFSTLTVSNMSPEDSSIYLCSVQPNGLGEKLFFGSGTQLSVL.

The rearrangement links TRBV30 to TRBJ2-5; no definite D call. The CDR3 contains 14 residues. V shed 0 bases and J shed 0 bases, with 8 bases lying between them. The V gene's germline CDR1 is GTSNPN and CDR2 SVGIG (reference sequence). The CDR3 reads CAWSVSVYQETQYF. The CDR3, as DNA: TGTGCCTGGAGTGTGAGCGTCTACCAAGAGACCCAGTACTTC.

The J gene is TRBJ2-3, the V gene TRBV6-5, with unresolved D. CDR1 MNHEY and CDR2 SVGAGI come from the germline V gene. This CDR3 region has 13 residues. V was trimmed by 7 bases and J by 5 bases, leaving 13 bases between them. This chain's CDR3 is CASKHSSGDTQYF. Here the CDR3 DNA reads TGTGCCAGCAAGCACTCATCCGGAGATACGCAGTATTTT.

The chain links TRBV4-1 to TRBJ2-2; 11 bases are shared with TRBD2. This CDR3 has 16 residues. Germline V lookup: CDR1 MGHRA, CDR2 YSYEKL. V trimming: 5 bases; J trimming: 3 bases; junction bases outside the gene matches: 5. CDR3 in amino acids: CASSRQLAGDTGELFF. CDR3 in DNA: TGCGCCAGCAGCAGACAACTAGCGGGAGACACCGGGGAGCTGTTTTTT.

As concerns this clone: The germline gene is not matched at one end of the junction; a read error may be the cause. The gene calls are TRBV5-1 and TRBJ2-4, with a weak D call TRBD1 (5 bases). CDR3 length equals 16 residues. The V gene's germline CDR1 is SGHRS and CDR2 YFSETQ. CDR3 sequence (DNA): TGCGCCAGCAGCTTCCCCCTCCAGGGTGCCAAAGACATTCAGTACTTC. This translates into CASSFPLQGAKDIQYF.

The V call is TRBV19, the J call TRBJ2-7, with D possibly being TRBD2 (6 bases). CDR3 length: 14 residues. V lost 3 bases, J lost 2 bases, and 11 bases lay in between. Germline V CDR1 and CDR2: LNHDA, SQIVND (reference sequence). The CDR3 spells CASSIRLGTYEQYF. CDR3 nucleotides: TGTGCCAGTAGTATCAGACTAGGAACCTACGAGCAGTACTTC.

The CDR3 sequence is CASSMTGEGQTQYF. CDR3 DNA sequence: TGTGCCAGCAGTATGACAGGGGAGGGACAGACCCAGTACTTC. The rearrangement links TRBV6-2 or TRBV6-3 to TRBJ2-5; TRBD1 is a possible D gene (8 bases). The CDR3 loop spans 14 amino acids. Germline CDR1 MNHEY, CDR2 SVGEGT. V lost 5 bases and J 6 bases, leaving 16 bases between the germline ends.

The chain has TRBV18 and TRBJ2-7, with 9 positions matching TRBD1. The V gene's germline CDR1 is KGHSH and CDR2 LQKENI. The length of the CDR3 is 14 residues. The trim removed 2 bases at V and 3 bases at J, leaving 2 bases unmatched. The CDR3: CASSPETGGYEQYF. CDR3 nucleotides: TGTGCCAGCTCACCAGAGACAGGGGGCTACGAGCAGTACTTC.

This clone has a count of ten or more. As DNA, the CDR3 is TGTGCCAGCACTCCAGGGGCAGGGGGAACCTATGGCTACACCTTC. Its translation is CASTPGAGGTYGYTF. The V and J genes are TRBV2 and TRBJ1-2, with TRBD1 matching over 7 bases. The germline V gene encodes CDR1 SNHLY and CDR2 FYNNEI. J was trimmed by 4 bases and V by 7 bases; bases with no gene match: 12. The CDR3 is 15 residues long.

This chain uses TRBV30 with TRBJ2-7; the match to TRBD1 covers 7 bases. The CDR3 sequence is 14 residues long. The germline CDR1 and CDR2 sequences are GTSNPN and SVGIG (reference sequence). V lost 0 bases, J lost 1 base, and 3 bases stayed unmatched. The CDR3 bases are TGTGCCTGGAGTGTAACAGGGGTATCCTACGAGCAGTACTTC. Residues: CAWSVTGVSYEQYF.

The rearrangement joins TRBV5-4 to TRBJ2-7, with D possibly TRBD2 on 5 matching bases. In germline, CDR1 is SGHNT, CDR2 YYREEE (reference sequence). V lost 5 bases to trimming and J lost 0 bases, with 9 bases between them. The CDR3 runs to 13 residues. CDR3 bases: TGTGCCAGCAGGTCGGGAAGCTCCTACGAGCAGTACTTC. Protein product: CASRSGSSYEQYF.

The rearrangement links TRBV9 to TRBJ2-1; TRBD2 matches 10 bases. The CDR3 runs to 20 residues. CDR1 is SGDLS, CDR2 YYNGEE, per germline. V dropped 6 bases and J dropped 1; count of bases not matched to a gene: 19. CDR3 coding DNA: TGTGCCAGCACCCATATAGCGGGAGGCGGGTATGGTGGATCCTACAATGAGCAGTTCTTC. Translating it yields CASTHIAGGGYGGSYNEQFF.

This clone is medium-sized by share. This rearrangement joins TRBV7-9 to TRBJ1-3; 11 nucleotides line up with TRBD1. V lost 4 bases and J lost 4; bases outside the gene matches: 3. The CDR3 contains 15 residues. Germline-derived CDR1 and CDR2 are SEHNR and FQNEAQ (reference sequence). The CDR3 region is CASSWGQGEGNTIYF. In nucleotides, the CDR3 is TGTGCCAGCAGCTGGGGACAGGGGGAAGGAAACACCATATATTTT.

J is TRBJ2-2 and V is TRBV7-6; 7 nucleotides align to TRBD2. This CDR3 contains 16 residues. Unmatched junction bases numbered 9, after V lost 4 bases and J lost 4 bases. CDR1 is SGHVS, CDR2 FNYEAQ, per germline. The CDR3 spells CASSSHGGSTTGELFF. CDR3 coding DNA: TGTGCCAGCAGCTCCCATGGCGGGAGTACCACCGGGGAGCTGTTTTTT.

The chain employs TRBV6-1 and TRBJ2-7, with 7 bases lining up with TRBD2. The CDR3 extends over 17 amino acids. Trimming cost V 4 bases and J 3 bases; bases outside gene matches: 15. The germline CDR1 and CDR2 sequences are MNHNS and SASEGT. The CDR3 loop reads CASSARESGGRVYEQYF. The CDR3 DNA sequence: TGTGCCAGCAGTGCCCGCGAATCGGGCGGGAGAGTCTACGAGCAGTACTTC.

This clone came up once. The chain joins TRBV28 to TRBJ2-7; possibly TRBD1 for D (6 bases). The CDR3 totals 14 residues. Germline-derived CDR1 and CDR2 are MDHEN and SYDVKM. With 7 bases removed from V and 3 bases from J, the gap between germline ends came to 16 bases. Here the CDR3 reads CASMDLADSYEQYF. For the CDR3, the DNA is TGTGCCAGCATGGACTTGGCGGACAGCTACGAGCAGTACTTC.